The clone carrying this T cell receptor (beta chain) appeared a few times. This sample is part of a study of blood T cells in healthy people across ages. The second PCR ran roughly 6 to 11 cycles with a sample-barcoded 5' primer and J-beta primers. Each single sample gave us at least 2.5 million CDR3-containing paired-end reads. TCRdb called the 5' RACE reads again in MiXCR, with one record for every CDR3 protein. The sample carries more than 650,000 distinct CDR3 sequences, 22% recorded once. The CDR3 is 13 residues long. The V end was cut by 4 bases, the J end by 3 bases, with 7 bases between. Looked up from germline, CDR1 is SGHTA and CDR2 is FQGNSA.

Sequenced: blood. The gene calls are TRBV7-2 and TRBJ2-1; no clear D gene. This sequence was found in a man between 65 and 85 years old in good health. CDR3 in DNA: TGTGCCAGCAGCTCACAGTTCTACAATGAGCAGTTCTTC. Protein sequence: CASSSQFYNEQFF.